This TCR beta chain was observed in a study of blood T cell repertoires in COVID-19. Participants were aged 18 to 89 years, lived in 20 to 25 US areas, and enrolled virtually. Cohort assignment relied on participant-reported clinical history. The length of the CDR3 is 15 residues. V shed 6 bases and J 3 bases; nucleotides not matched to a gene: 5. Germline CDR1 reads LGHNA; CDR2 reads YSLEER. TCRdb's copy holds only in-frame clones and misses some; the assay was immunoSEQ multiplex PCR. The table includes around 300,000 clones, 90% detected once. The TCR originated in a woman between 18 and 30 years old with acute COVID-19. The J gene is TRBJ2-1, the V gene TRBV4-3, with TRBD1 identical over 10 bases. Sequencing was carried out using PBMCs or T cells enriched from blood (not recorded which). The DNA of the CDR3 is TGCGCCAGCAGGCCCGGGACAGGGGTCTACAATGAGCAGTTCTTC. This codes for CASRPGTGVYNEQFF.